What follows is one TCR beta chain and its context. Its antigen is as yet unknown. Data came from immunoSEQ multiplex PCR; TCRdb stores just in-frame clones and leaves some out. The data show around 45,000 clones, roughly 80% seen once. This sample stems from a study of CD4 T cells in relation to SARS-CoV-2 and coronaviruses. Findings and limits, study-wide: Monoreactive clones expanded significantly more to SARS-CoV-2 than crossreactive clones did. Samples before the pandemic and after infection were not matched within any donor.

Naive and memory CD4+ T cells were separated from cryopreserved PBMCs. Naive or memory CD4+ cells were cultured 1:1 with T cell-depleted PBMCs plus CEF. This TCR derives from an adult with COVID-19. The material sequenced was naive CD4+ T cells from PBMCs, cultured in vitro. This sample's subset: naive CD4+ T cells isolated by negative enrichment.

The CDR3 spells CATRQPSTDTQYF. The CDR3 nucleotides read TGCGCCACCCGGCAGCCTAGCACAGATACGCAGTATTTT. This chain connects TRBV10-1 to TRBJ2-3; D gene unclear. The CDR3 loop spans 13 amino acids. Trimming left V 10 bases short and J 0 bases short, with 11 bases between. Germline V gene lookup returns CDR1 WNHNN and CDR2 SYGVQD (reference sequence).